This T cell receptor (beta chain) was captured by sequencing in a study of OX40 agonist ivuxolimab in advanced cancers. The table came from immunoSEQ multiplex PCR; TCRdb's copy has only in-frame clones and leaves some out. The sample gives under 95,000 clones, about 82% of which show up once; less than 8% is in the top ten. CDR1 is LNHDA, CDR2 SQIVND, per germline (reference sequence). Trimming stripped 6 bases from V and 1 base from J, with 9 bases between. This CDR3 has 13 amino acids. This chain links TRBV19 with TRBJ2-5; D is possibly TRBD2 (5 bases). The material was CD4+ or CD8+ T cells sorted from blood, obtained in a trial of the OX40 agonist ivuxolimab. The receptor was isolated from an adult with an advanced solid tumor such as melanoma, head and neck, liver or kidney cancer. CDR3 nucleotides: TGTGCCAGTAGGAGGACTTTCCAAGAGACCCAGTACTTC. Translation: CASRRTFQETQYF. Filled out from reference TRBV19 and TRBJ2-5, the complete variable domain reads DGGITQSPKYLFRKEGQNVTLSCEQNLNHDAMYWYRQDPGQGLRLIYYSQIVNDFQKGDIAEGYSVSREKKESFPLTVTSAQKNPTAFYLCASRRTFQETQYFGPGTRLLVL.